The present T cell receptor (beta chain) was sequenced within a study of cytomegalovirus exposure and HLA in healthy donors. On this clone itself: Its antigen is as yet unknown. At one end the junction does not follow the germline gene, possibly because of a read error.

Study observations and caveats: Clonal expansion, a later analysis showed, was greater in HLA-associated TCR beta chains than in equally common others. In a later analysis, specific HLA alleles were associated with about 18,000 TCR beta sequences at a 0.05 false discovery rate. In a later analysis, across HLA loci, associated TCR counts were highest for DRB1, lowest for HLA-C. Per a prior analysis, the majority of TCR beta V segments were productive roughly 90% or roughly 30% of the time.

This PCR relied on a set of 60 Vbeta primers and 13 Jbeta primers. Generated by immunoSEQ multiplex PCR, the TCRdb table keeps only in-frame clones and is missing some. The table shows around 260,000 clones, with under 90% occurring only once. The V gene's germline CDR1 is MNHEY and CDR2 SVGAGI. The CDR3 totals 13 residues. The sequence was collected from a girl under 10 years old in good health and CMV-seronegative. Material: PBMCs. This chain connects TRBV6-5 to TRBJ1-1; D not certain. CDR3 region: CASNYISGTEAFF. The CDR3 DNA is TGTGCCAGCAATTACATTTCGGGCACTGAAGCTTTCTTT.